These 21 T cell receptor beta chains came from one sample sequenced in a study of cytomegalovirus exposure and HLA in healthy donors. The PCR had 60 Vbeta and 13 Jbeta primers. Here immunoSEQ multiplex PCR was the method, and the copy in TCRdb shows in-frame clones only, minus some. The profile shows more than 95,000 clones, just over 75% of them singletons. The sample taken for sequencing was PBMCs. The origin of the receptors is a man aged 35 to 55 in good health and CMV-seropositive.

This rearrangement joins TRBV5-1 to TRBJ2-5; 13 bases agree with TRBD2. Germline CDR1 and CDR2: SGHRS and YFSETQ. This CDR3 has 18 residues. The trim removed 4 bases at V and 3 bases at J, leaving 12 bases unmatched. The CDR3 protein is CASSARLAGGPNEETQYF. In nucleotides, the CDR3 is TGCGCCAGCAGCGCCAGACTAGCGGGAGGCCCTAACGAAGAGACCCAGTACTTC. The whole variable domain, filled in from reference TRBV5-1 and TRBJ2-5, reads KAGVTQTPRYLIKTRGQQVTLSCSPISGHRSVSWYQQTPGQGLQFLFEYFSETQRNKGNFPGRFSGRQFSNSRSEMNVSTLELGDSALYLCASSARLAGGPNEETQYFGPGTRLLVL.

The chain carries TRBV27 and TRBJ2-3; perhaps TRBD2 as D (5 bases). CDR1 is MNHEY, CDR2 SMNVEV, per germline (reference sequence). Trimming removed 7 bases at V and 1 base at J, with 15 bases between. The CDR3 contains 15 residues. CDR3 in DNA: TGTGCCAGCACCGGACTCCCCGTGGGCACAGATACGCAGTATTTT. Translating it yields CASTGLPVGTDTQYF.

This clone was observed a few times. The genes are TRBV29-1 and TRBJ2-5, with 8 bases identical to TRBD1. The CDR3 length is 13 residues. Germline V gene sequence: CDR1 SQVTM, CDR2 ANQGSEA. J gave up 11 bases and V 8 bases, and 16 bases lay outside the gene matches. Here the CDR3 DNA reads TGCAGCTTCTCCTCGGGGACAGGAGGAGGTCAGTACTTC. Protein: CSFSSGTGGGQYF. The entire variable domain, with the rest obtained from reference TRBV29-1 and TRBJ2-5, is as follows: SAVISQKPSRDICQRGTSLTIQCQVDSQVTMMFWYRQQPGQSLTLIATANQGSEATYESGFVIDKFPISRPNLTFSTLTVSNMSPEDSSIYLCSFSSGTGGGQYFGPGTRLLVL.

The V call is TRBV4-2, the J call TRBJ1-1; TRBD1 might be the D (6 bases). CDR3 length equals 16 residues. The germline CDR1 and CDR2 sequences are LGHNA and YNFKEQ. V gave up 5 bases and J gave up 4 bases, with 20 bases separating them. DNA of the CDR3: TGTGCCAGCAGCAGTCCTCGGTCCCAGGGGAGCACTGAAGCTTTCTTT. This sequence encodes CASSSPRSQGSTEAFF.

This clone was seen more than once but under ten times. The chain employs TRBV5-1 and TRBJ2-7; 10 nucleotides line up with TRBD1. The V gene end was trimmed by 0 bases and the J gene end by 3 bases; junction bases not matched to a gene: 6. Germline-derived CDR1 and CDR2 are SGHRS and YFSETQ. The CDR3 has 16 residues. The CDR3 loop reads CASSLAIGTGVYEQYF. CDR3 DNA: TGCGCCAGCAGCTTGGCCATCGGGACAGGGGTCTACGAGCAGTACTTC.

The V gene is TRBV6-6, the J gene TRBJ1-2; TRBD1 matches 9 bases. The germline CDR1 and CDR2 sequences are MNHNY and SVGAGI (reference sequence). V lost 7 bases to trimming and J lost 4 bases; unmatched junction nucleotides: 7. There are 14 residues in the CDR3. Here the CDR3 reads CASTAGTGPYGYTF. CDR3 nucleotides: TGTGCCAGCACAGCCGGGACAGGGCCCTATGGCTACACCTTC.

This clone appeared a few times. The chain employs TRBV27 and TRBJ2-7; 8 nucleotides align to TRBD2. Trimming took 3 bases from V and 4 from J; bases not matched to a gene: 5. The CDR3 totals 14 residues. Looked up from germline, CDR1 is MNHEY and CDR2 is SMNVEV (reference sequence). Here the CDR3 DNA reads TGTGCCAGCAGTTTGTTTGCGGGAGGATACGAGCAGTACTTC. Amino acid sequence: CASSLFAGGYEQYF.

The rearrangement joins TRBV28 to TRBJ2-7; 9 bases match TRBD2. Unmatched junction bases numbered 9, after V lost 4 bases and J lost 2 bases. CDR3 length: 16 residues. Germline V gene sequence: CDR1 MDHEN, CDR2 SYDVKM. In nucleotides, the CDR3 is TGTGCCAGCAGTTCCCGATCGACTAGCGGACCCTACGAGCAGTACTTC. This translates into CASSSRSTSGPYEQYF.

The gene calls are TRBV7-9 and TRBJ1-3, with 8 bases identical to TRBD1. There are 14 residues in the CDR3. Germline V lookup: CDR1 SEHNR, CDR2 FQNEAQ (reference sequence). V shed 7 bases, J shed 0 bases, and the junction held 2 bases outside the gene matches. CDR3 nucleotide sequence: TGTGCCAGCATCGGGACAGGCTCTGGAAACACCATATATTTT. The encoded protein is CASIGTGSGNTIYF.

In its sample, this clone was seen a few times. Other DNA sequences in this specimen translate into the identical CDR3. The rearrangement joins TRBV28 to TRBJ1-5, with D maybe TRBD1 (5 bases). Trimming shortened V by 1 base and J by 6 bases, and 13 bases separated the two germline ends. Germline loops: CDR1 MDHEN, CDR2 SYDVKM. This CDR3 is built from 15 residues. The CDR3 is CASSLSQAGSQPQHF. The CDR3 DNA sequence: TGTGCCAGCAGTTTATCACAGGCGGGGAGTCAGCCCCAGCATTTT.

The chain carries TRBV7-2 and TRBJ2-1, with 14 bases fitting TRBD2. Germline trimming cut 2 bases from V and 10 bases from J; bases unmatched to any gene: 4. Germline lookup yields CDR1 SGHTA and CDR2 FQGNSA. The CDR3 has 15 amino acids. CDR3: CASSLMGLAGAEQFF. CDR3 coding DNA: TGTGCCAGCAGCTTAATGGGACTAGCGGGGGCAGAGCAGTTCTTC.

The chain combines TRBV29-1 with TRBJ2-1, with 12 bases identical to TRBD2. CDR1 is SQVTM and CDR2 is ANQGSEA in the germline V gene. The CDR3 is 15 residues long. After removal of 4 bases from V and 3 bases from J, the junction contained 4 bases not matched to a gene. CDR3 DNA sequence: TGCAGCGTTGGAGGGACTAGCGGGTACTACAATGAGCAGTTCTTC. Its translation: CSVGGTSGYYNEQFF.

The chain recombines TRBV2 with TRBJ2-5; 15 bases are shared with TRBD2. The CDR3 is 16 residues long. Germline V gives CDR1 SNHLY, CDR2 FYNNEI. V lost 6 bases and J lost 4; bases outside the gene matches: 6. The CDR3 DNA reads TGTGCCAGCAGCCTGGGACTAGCGGGGGGAAGAGAGACCCAGTACTTC. It translates to CASSLGLAGGRETQYF.

The chain employs TRBV14 and TRBJ1-1, with TRBD1 matching over 7 bases. With 6 bases clipped from V and 2 bases from J, the junction kept 6 bases outside the gene matches. Germline CDR1 SGHDN, CDR2 FVKESK. The CDR3 is 14 amino acids. The CDR3 sequence: CASSRQGRNTEAFF. The CDR3 DNA reads as TGTGCCAGCAGTCGACAGGGTAGAAACACTGAAGCTTTCTTT.

The chain joins TRBV11-2 to TRBJ1-1; 7 nucleotides match TRBD1. This CDR3 contains 16 residues. The V segment lost 5 bases and the J segment 4 bases; nucleotides outside the gene matches: 13. Germline-derived CDR1 and CDR2 are SGHAT and FQNNGV. DNA of the CDR3: TGTGCCAGCAGCATCGACAGGGCTCGGGTTGGCACTGAAGCTTTCTTT. This gives the protein CASSIDRARVGTEAFF.

This clone came up a few times. This rearrangement joins TRBV25-1 to TRBJ2-7; no clear D. The V gene's germline CDR1 is MGHDK and CDR2 SYGVNS. Trimming removed 6 bases from V and 4 bases from J, with 7 bases in between. CDR3 length: 11 amino acids. The CDR3: CASSASYEQYF. CDR3 coding DNA: TGTGCCAGCAGCGCGAGTTACGAGCAGTACTTC.

CDR3 DNA: TGTGCCAGCAGTCCTCGACTTGAGGCCACTAACTATGGCTACACCTTC. This gives the protein CASSPRLEATNYGYTF. The rearrangement links TRBV6-6 to TRBJ1-2; D gene ambiguous. V was shortened by 5 bases and J by 0 bases, with 16 bases between the two germline ends. Germline assignment: CDR1 MNHNY and CDR2 SVGAGI (reference sequence). The CDR3 sequence is 16 residues long.

V usage is TRBV30 and J usage is TRBJ2-3; TRBD1 might be the D (5 bases). CDR1 is GTSNPN, CDR2 SVGIG, per germline (reference sequence). The germline V and J ends were trimmed by 4 bases and 3 bases, with 17 bases remaining between them. The CDR3 is 15 amino acids. The CDR3 is CAWTVGQIVTDTQYF. The CDR3 nucleotides are TGTGCCTGGACGGTGGGGCAGATAGTGACAGATACGCAGTATTTT.

The V call is TRBV7-6, the J call TRBJ1-1; D gene ambiguous. Trimming took 1 base from V and 4 from J, leaving 7 bases between them. The CDR3 contains 13 residues. Germline assignment: CDR1 SGHVS and CDR2 FNYEAQ. CDR3 nucleotide sequence: TGTGCCAGCAGCTTAGACACGGGCACTGAAGCTTTCTTT. Protein sequence: CASSLDTGTEAFF.

The gene calls are TRBV6-5 and TRBJ1-1; weak D call: TRBD1 (6 bases). There are 15 residues in the CDR3. Trimming cost V 4 bases and J 1 base, with 13 bases left between them. Per germline, CDR1 MNHEY and CDR2 SVGAGI. CDR3 amino acids: CASSSTGHPNTEAFF. The CDR3 nucleotides are TGTGCCAGCAGTTCAACGGGACATCCGAACACTGAAGCTTTCTTT.

The chain uses TRBV4-3 and TRBJ2-1; 13 positions match TRBD2. Germline CDR1 is LGHNA and CDR2 is YSLEER. With V trimmed by 4 bases and J by 4 bases, 4 bases remained unmatched. The CDR3 consists of 16 residues. Here the CDR3 DNA reads TGCGCCAGCAGCCGGGGACTAGCGGGACGGTACAATGAGCAGTTCTTC. Translation: CASSRGLAGRYNEQFF.